Each of the 10 T cell receptor beta chains below was sequenced from the same sample in a study of identical twins. TCRdb itself ran the 5' RACE reads through MiXCR, one entry per CDR3 protein. Among 1.5 million to 2 million distinct CDR3 sequences, about 30% were seen once, and the ten largest hold about 0.3%. The sample taken for sequencing was cord blood. These receptors originate from a newborn girl in good health.

The chain uses TRBV28 and TRBJ1-2; perhaps TRBD1 as D (5 bases). There are 13 residues in the CDR3. V lost 7 bases and J 4 bases, leaving 13 bases between the germline ends. CDR1 and CDR2 from the germline V gene are MDHEN and SYDVKM. CDR3 in DNA: TGTGCCAGCAATTTGGAGGGGTTCTATGGCTACACCTTC. Translating it yields CASNLEGFYGYTF.

In this sample, this clonotype turned up a few times. The chain is built from TRBV28 and TRBJ2-1; 13 nucleotides match TRBD2. The CDR3 is 17 amino acids. After removal of 6 bases from V and 5 bases from J, the junction contained 10 bases not matched to a gene. Germline CDR1 reads MDHEN; CDR2 reads SYDVKM. CDR3 protein: CASSPLRTSGGHNEQFF. The CDR3 bases are TGTGCCAGCAGCCCTCTCCGGACTAGCGGGGGCCACAATGAGCAGTTCTTC.

This clonotype was counted only a few times. The chain employs TRBV7-2 and TRBJ1-1, with D uncertain. Germline CDR1 reads SGHTA; CDR2 reads FQGNSA. This CDR3 has 12 amino acids. The V end lost 3 bases, the J end lost 5 bases, and 7 bases lay between the germline ends. The CDR3 loop reads CASSLTKTEAFF. Written as DNA, the CDR3 is TGTGCCAGCAGCTTGACAAAAACTGAAGCTTTCTTT. The full variable domain, in which reference TRBV7-2 and TRBJ1-1 provide the parts outside the CDR3, is GAGVSQSPSNKVTEKGKDVELRCDPISGHTALYWYRQSLGQGLEFLIYFQGNSAPDKSGLPSDRFSAERTGGSVSTLTIQRTQQEDSAVYLCASSLTKTEAFFGQGTRLTVV.

This rearrangement joins TRBV18 to TRBJ2-3, with TRBD2 matching over 13 bases. The CDR3 length is 18 residues. V gave up 2 bases and J gave up 2 bases; unmatched junction bases: 7. Germline CDR1 and CDR2: KGHSH and LQKENI. In nucleotides, the CDR3 is TGTGCCAGCTCACCAAATCCGGGACTAGCGGGATACACAGATACGCAGTATTTT. Amino acid sequence: CASSPNPGLAGYTDTQYF.

The chain joins TRBV4-2 to TRBJ2-1; 8 positions match TRBD2. With V trimmed by 1 base and J by 4 bases, 6 bases remained unmatched. CDR1 is LGHNA and CDR2 is YNFKEQ in the germline V gene. The CDR3 loop spans 16 amino acids. This chain's CDR3 is CASSQGSQRGYNEQFF. DNA of the CDR3: TGTGCCAGCAGCCAAGGGTCCCAGCGGGGGTACAATGAGCAGTTCTTC.

At least ten counts were recorded for this clonotype. The chain links TRBV28 to TRBJ2-5, with D uncertain. CDR1 is MDHEN, CDR2 SYDVKM, per germline. The CDR3 has 13 amino acids. Trimming took 2 bases from V and 4 from J, leaving 8 bases between them. The CDR3 coding sequence is TGTGCCAGCAGTTTAGGACGTGTAGAGACCCAGTACTTC. Amino acids: CASSLGRVETQYF.

The chain links TRBV20-1 to TRBJ2-5; D is uncertain. The CDR3 consists of 14 residues. In germline, CDR1 is DFQATT, CDR2 SNEGSKA (reference sequence). Trimming left V 6 bases short and J 4 bases short, with 18 bases between. The DNA of the CDR3 is TGCAGTGCCAGAATCCCTGGGCCGACAGAGACCCAGTACTTC. It encodes CSARIPGPTETQYF.

This clonotype came up many times. This chain connects TRBV12-3 or TRBV12-4 to TRBJ2-4; a weak D match, TRBD1 (5 bases). The CDR3 sequence is 14 residues long. Trimming left V 5 bases short and J 0 bases short, with 8 bases between. The CDR3 DNA is TGTGCCAGCAGTCTACAGGTAGCCAAAAACATTCAGTACTTC. This gives the protein CASSLQVAKNIQYF.

This clonotype came up a few times. The rearrangement joins TRBV4-1 to TRBJ2-3, with TRBD1 matching 7 bases. Germline V lookup: CDR1 MGHRA, CDR2 YSYEKL. CDR3 size: 16 residues. The junction had 10 bases not matched to a gene; V was cut back by 3 bases and J by 4 bases. The CDR3 sequence: CASSHPTGQRPDTQYF. The CDR3 DNA reads TGCGCCAGCAGCCATCCCACGGGACAGCGACCAGATACGCAGTATTTT.

This clonotype has just a few counts. The chain couples TRBV20-1 to TRBJ2-4, with 10 positions matching TRBD2. The J call may be mistaken, given a closer DNA end match to TRBJ2-7. CDR1 and CDR2 (germline): DFQATT, SNEGSKA (reference sequence). This CDR3 has 14 amino acids. CDR3 residues: CSARLAGAPYEQYF. The CDR3 coding sequence is TGCAGTGCTAGACTAGCGGGGGCCCCCTACGAGCAGTACTTC.